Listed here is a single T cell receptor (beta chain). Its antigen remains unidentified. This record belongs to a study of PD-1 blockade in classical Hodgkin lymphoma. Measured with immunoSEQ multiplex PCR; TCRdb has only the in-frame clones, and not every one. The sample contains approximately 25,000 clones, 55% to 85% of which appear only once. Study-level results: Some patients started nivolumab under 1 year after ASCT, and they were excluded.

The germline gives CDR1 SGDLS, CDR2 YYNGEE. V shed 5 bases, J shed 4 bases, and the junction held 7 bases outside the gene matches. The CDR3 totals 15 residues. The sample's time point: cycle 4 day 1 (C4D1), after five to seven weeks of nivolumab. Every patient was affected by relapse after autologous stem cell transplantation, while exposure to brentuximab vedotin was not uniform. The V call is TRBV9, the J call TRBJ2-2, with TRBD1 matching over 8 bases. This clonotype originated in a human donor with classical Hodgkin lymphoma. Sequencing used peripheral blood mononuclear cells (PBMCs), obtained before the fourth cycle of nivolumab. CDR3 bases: TGTGCCAGCAGTGGAGGCAGGGGGCGCACCGGGGAGCTGTTTTTT. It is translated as CASSGGRGRTGELFF.